This T cell receptor beta chain was captured in a study of PD-1 blockade in classical Hodgkin lymphoma (dated by TCRdb to between 2020 and 2021). Broadly, across the study: Nivolumab dosing was 3 mg/kg intravenously every 2 weeks, continuing until either disease progression or unacceptable toxicity. A peripheral blood immune signature of response to PD-1 blockade in classical Hodgkin lymphoma was defined using TCR beta sequencing and CyTOF.

The sample's time point label, in plain terms: cycle 1 day 1 (C1D1), immediately before nivolumab initiation. Every trial patient had relapsed following autologous stem cell transplantation, and prior brentuximab vedotin exposure was what differed among cohorts A, B and C. A Miltenyi CD8+ T cell isolation kit was used for magnetic negative selection to purify CD8+ T cells from thawed PBMCs. A total of roughly 57 patients with relapsed/refractory classical Hodgkin lymphoma made up the trial cohort, and each patient's best overall response was complete response, partial response or progressive disease. In the multi-cohort phase II CheckMate 205 trial, trial patients received single-agent nivolumab. An independent review committee assessed best overall response by applying the 2007 International Working Group response criteria. Trial PBMCs were obtained immediately prior to nivolumab initiation (C1D1) and on therapy at cycle 2 day 1 and cycle 4 day 1. Peripheral blood was collected in 8 mL Vacutainer Cell Preparation Tubes, from which PBMCs were isolated by centrifugation and then cryopreserved. Purified CD4+ and CD8+ fractions were generated only in cases for which an additional PBMC sample was available. Magnetically labelled cells were removed on LS columns in a quadroMACS separator, and the flow-through was retained as the purified fraction.

Points the paper makes about the study in general: Diversity was lower in patients who began nivolumab less than 1 year after ASCT, so these patients were left out of later analyses to avoid confounding by immune reconstitution. The study was limited to a single clinical trial cohort, and causes of repertoire differences, possibly disease activity or prior therapy, remained undefined. Trial patients with a complete response had baseline diversity similar to that of newly diagnosed patients, while partial responders and progressors had significantly lower diversity. Newly diagnosed patients were reported to have lower baseline TCR diversity than healthy donors, and relapsed/refractory patients were reported to have lower baseline TCR diversity still. By C4D1, a significant rise was seen in CD4+ TCR diversity but not in CD8+ TCR diversity (p=0.0027 vs p=0.16), and the rise was most apparent among complete responders (p=0.02).

Genomic DNA was isolated using the Qiagen DNeasy kit from unsorted PBMCs as well as from negatively selected CD4+ and CD8+ fractions. TCR beta CDR3 regions were subjected to amplification by immunoSEQ multiplex PCR with primers that anneal to V and J segments. Amplification bias was minimized using a synthetic immune receptor repertoire, and residual bias was removed computationally after sequencing. The authors processed their data as follows. Custom Python scripts were used to quantify repertoire diversity as the Shannon entropy index. Unsorted, CD4+ and CD8+ repertoires were examined separately, except in combined analyses, for which CD4+ and CD8+ sequences were merged in silico. Clonal expansion was defined as at least a 2-fold frequency increase after treatment relative to C1D1, with a pseudocount of 0.5 for undetected baseline clones. Singleton clones were defined as clones with 0 or 1 copy at C1D1, and non-singleton clones were defined as clones with 2 or more copies. Clones expanded in unsorted samples were assigned a CD4+, CD8+ or unknown annotation through matching of protein sequences in sorted samples from the same patient. Wilcoxon tests on paired samples were used to test diversity changes from C1D1 to C4D1. This immuneACCESS table, as held by TCRdb, lists in-frame sequences with V and J called but not all clones. Of the missing ones, under half trace to an unresolved V gene in checked studies; the others have no known cause. V and J calls and clone size are those listed in that table; D and trimming were worked out from the DNA. The sample table holds 10,000 to 15,000 clones, of which around 80% were seen once. The ten top clones hold roughly 24% of the sample.

About this clone: What this receptor recognizes is not known. Per-nucleotide qualities are absent, and no much larger clonotype sits a single base away.

The receptor was isolated from a human donor with classical Hodgkin lymphoma. The material sequenced was CD8+ T cells from blood, taken at baseline.

The CDR3 amino acid sequence is: CASSLLYSAGGGDTQYF. In nucleotides, the sequence is TGTGCCAGCAGTCTCCTCTATTCTGCGGGGGGAGGAGATACGCAGTATTTT. In this chain, TRBV27 is recombined with TRBJ2-3, and 8 junction bases match TRBD2. Ends trimmed: V by 5 bases, J by 5 bases; bases unmatched to a gene: 15. Via the germline V gene (reference sequence), CDR1 is MNHEY and CDR2 SMNVEV. Counted from cysteine to phenylalanine, this CDR3 has 17 amino acids. The kept DNA is CDR3 alone, 51 bases in frame from the first base.